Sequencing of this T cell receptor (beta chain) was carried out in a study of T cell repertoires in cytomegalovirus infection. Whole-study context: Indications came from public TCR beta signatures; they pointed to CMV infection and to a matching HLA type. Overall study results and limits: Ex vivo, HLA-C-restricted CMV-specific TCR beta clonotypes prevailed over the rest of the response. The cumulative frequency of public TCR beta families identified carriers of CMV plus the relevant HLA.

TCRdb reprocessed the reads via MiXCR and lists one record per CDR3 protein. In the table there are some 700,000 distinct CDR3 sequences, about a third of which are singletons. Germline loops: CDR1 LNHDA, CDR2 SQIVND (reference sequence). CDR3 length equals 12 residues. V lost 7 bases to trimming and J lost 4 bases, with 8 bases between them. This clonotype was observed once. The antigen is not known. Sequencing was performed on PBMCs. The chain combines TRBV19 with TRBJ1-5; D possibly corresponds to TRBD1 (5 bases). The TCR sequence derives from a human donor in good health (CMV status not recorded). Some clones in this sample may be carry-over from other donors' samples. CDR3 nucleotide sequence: TGTGCCAGTATGGACATTAATCAGCCCCAGCATTTT. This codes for CASMDINQPQHF.